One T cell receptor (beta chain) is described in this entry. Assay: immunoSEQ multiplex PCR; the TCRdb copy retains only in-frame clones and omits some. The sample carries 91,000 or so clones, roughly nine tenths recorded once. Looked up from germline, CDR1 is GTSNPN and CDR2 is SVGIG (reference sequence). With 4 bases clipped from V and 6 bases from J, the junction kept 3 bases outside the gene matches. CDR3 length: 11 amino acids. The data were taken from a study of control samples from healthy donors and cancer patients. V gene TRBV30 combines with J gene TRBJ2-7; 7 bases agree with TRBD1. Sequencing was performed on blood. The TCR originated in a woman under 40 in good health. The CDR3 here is CAWKGAIEQYF. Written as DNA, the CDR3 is TGTGCCTGGAAGGGGGCGATCGAGCAGTACTTC.